These 8 T cell receptor beta chains were sequenced from one sample in a study of control samples from healthy donors and cancer patients. Repertoires were generated with immunoSEQ multiplex PCR, while TCRdb's copy carries only in-frame clones and drops some. Among some 140,000 clones listed, 75% to 90% were seen once. The sample consisted of blood. The origin of the receptors is a woman aged 30 to 39 in good health.

This chain links TRBV7-9 with TRBJ2-1, with 9 bases lining up with TRBD1. The CDR3 is 12 amino acids. J was trimmed by 9 bases and V by 5 bases; bases with no gene match: 2. The germline gives CDR1 SEHNR, CDR2 FQNEAQ (reference sequence). CDR3 coding DNA: TGTGCCAGCAGCGAACAGGGGGCTGAGCAGTTCTTC. Its protein is CASSEQGAEQFF. The complete variable domain, with remaining parts taken from reference TRBV7-9 and TRBJ2-1, reads DTGVSQNPRHKITKRGQNVTFRCDPISEHNRLYWYRQTLGQGPEFLTYFQNEAQLEKSRLLSDRFSAERPKGSFSTLEIQRTEQGDSAMYLCASSEQGAEQFFGPGTRLTVL.

This sequence joins TRBV2 and TRBJ1-5; D call uncertain. The germline CDR1 and CDR2 sequences are SNHLY and FYNNEI. The CDR3 is 14 residues long. Between the trimmed V and J ends, which lost 4 bases and 4 bases, there was a span of 11 bases. In DNA form, the CDR3 reads TGTGCCAGCAGTGGGATGTGGGAAAATCAGCCCCAGCATTTT. Its translation: CASSGMWENQPQHF.

This clone was counted a single time. The chain is built from TRBV27 and TRBJ2-3; D call uncertain. The CDR3 has 13 amino acids. Trimming cost V 3 bases and J 2 bases, with 6 bases left between them. The germline V gene has CDR1 MNHEY and CDR2 SMNVEV (reference sequence). Written as DNA, the CDR3 is TGTGCCAGCAGTTTCTCCTCCACAGATACGCAGTATTTT. Translated: CASSFSSTDTQYF.

The chain couples TRBV4-2 to TRBJ1-6; D not resolved. CDR1 and CDR2 from the germline V gene are LGHNA and YNFKEQ. There are 15 residues in the CDR3. Deletions cut 0 bases from V and 4 bases from J, with 7 bases between. CDR3 sequence: CASSQDSNYNSPLHF. The CDR3 coding sequence is TGTGCCAGCAGCCAAGATTCAAATTATAATTCACCCCTCCACTTT.

This clone was seen just once. In DNA, the CDR3 is TGTGCCAGCAGCTTAGCATATAGCGGGACTAGCACAGATACGCAGTATTTT. This sequence encodes CASSLAYSGTSTDTQYF. The chain has TRBV7-9 and TRBJ2-3; TRBD2 matches at 8 bases. The CDR3 has 17 residues. J gave up 0 bases and V 0 bases, and 5 bases lay outside the gene matches. Germline values: CDR1 SEHNR, CDR2 FQNEAQ (reference sequence).

V usage is TRBV5-1 and J usage is TRBJ2-6; D not resolved. The CDR3 runs 14 residues. Germline V gene data show CDR1 as SGHRS and CDR2 as YFSETQ. Trimming removed 2 bases at V and 1 base at J, with 4 bases between. In DNA form, the CDR3 reads TGCGCCAGCAGCTTACAATCTGGGGCCAACGTCCTGACTTTC. This codes for CASSLQSGANVLTF.

The chain recombines TRBV25-1 with TRBJ2-1; TRBD2 agrees at 14 bases. The V gene end was trimmed by 6 bases and the J gene end by 6 bases; junction bases not matched to a gene: 1. This CDR3 spans 14 amino acids. From germline, CDR1 is MGHDK and CDR2 SYGVNS. This CDR3 reads CASRTSGRGNEQFF. CDR3 nucleotides: TGTGCCAGCAGGACTAGCGGGAGGGGCAATGAGCAGTTCTTC.

The chain links TRBV18 to TRBJ1-2; 7 bases are shared with TRBD1. CDR1 KGHSH and CDR2 LQKENI come from the germline V gene. Trimming at V came to 5 bases and at J to 5 bases, leaving 11 bases not matched to a gene. CDR3 length: 15 amino acids. This chain's CDR3 is CASSSAGTEAYGYTF. DNA of the CDR3: TGTGCCAGCTCATCGGCCGGGACAGAAGCATATGGCTACACCTTC.